This T cell receptor (beta chain) stems from a study of T cell responses to AZD1222 COVID-19 vaccine. The table came from immunoSEQ multiplex PCR; TCRdb's copy has only in-frame clones and leaves some out. This sample has 180,000 or so clones; approximately 91% occur once, and the top ten carry approximately 1.8%. The CDR3 totals 15 residues. The source of this sequence is an adult who received the AZD1222 COVID-19 vaccine. Source: peripheral blood, taken 28 days after the second AZD1222 dose. This chain joins TRBV21-1 and TRBJ2-3. TRBV21-1 is an annotated pseudogene. As DNA, the CDR3 is TGTGCCAGCAGCAAAGAGCAGATCAGCACAGATACGCAGTATTTT. Amino acids: CASSKEQISTDTQYF.